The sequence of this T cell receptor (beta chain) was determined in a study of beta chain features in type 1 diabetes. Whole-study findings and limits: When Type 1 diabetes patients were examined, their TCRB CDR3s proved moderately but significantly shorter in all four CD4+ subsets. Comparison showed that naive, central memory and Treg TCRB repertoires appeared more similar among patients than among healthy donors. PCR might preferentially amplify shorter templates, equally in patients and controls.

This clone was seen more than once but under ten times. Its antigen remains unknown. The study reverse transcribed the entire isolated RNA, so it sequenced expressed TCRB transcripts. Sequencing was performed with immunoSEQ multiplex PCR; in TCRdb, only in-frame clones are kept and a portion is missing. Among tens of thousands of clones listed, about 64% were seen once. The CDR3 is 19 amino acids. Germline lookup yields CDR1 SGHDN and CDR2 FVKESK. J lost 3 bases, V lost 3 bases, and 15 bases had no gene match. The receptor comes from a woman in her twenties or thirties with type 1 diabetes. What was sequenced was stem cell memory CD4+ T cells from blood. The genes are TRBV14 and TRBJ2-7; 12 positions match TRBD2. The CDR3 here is CASSHSGASTSGGIYEQYF. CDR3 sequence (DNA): TGTGCCAGCAGCCACTCAGGGGCCTCGACTAGCGGGGGAATCTACGAGCAGTACTTC.